The 12 T cell receptor beta chains listed next were all sequenced from one sample in a study of identical twins. TCRdb re-called the 5' RACE reads through MiXCR, storing one row per CDR3 protein. The sample lists fewer than 650,000 distinct CDR3 sequences, around a tenth occurring once. This sample also belongs to another study, concerning yellow fever vaccine responses in identical twins.

The sequencing input was PBMCs. These receptors were collected from a woman between 18 and 29 years old in good health.

The table lists this clonotype with a few counts. This sequence joins TRBV27 and TRBJ1-3, with 11 bases matching TRBD1. Germline V CDR1 and CDR2: MNHEY, SMNVEV (reference sequence). The CDR3 runs to 16 residues. Trimming removed 5 bases from V and 2 bases from J; junction bases left unmatched: 5. The DNA of the CDR3 is TGTGCCAGCAGTGGGAGGACAGGGGGCACTGGAAACACCATATATTTT. This codes for CASSGRTGGTGNTIYF.

This clonotype has just a few counts. The chain has TRBV3-1 and TRBJ2-1; no firm D call. V shed 3 bases and J shed 9 bases, with 6 bases lying between them. CDR1 LGHDT and CDR2 YNNKEL come from the germline V gene (reference sequence). CDR3 length equals 11 residues. CDR3 in DNA: TGTGCCAGCAGCCATCCTAGTGAGCAGTTCTTC. As protein: CASSHPSEQFF.

The chain has TRBV4-2 and TRBJ2-2, with a possible D match to TRBD2 (7 bases). V was clipped by 5 bases and J by 6 bases, with 16 bases between them. CDR1 LGHNA and CDR2 YNFKEQ come from the germline V gene. There are 15 residues in the CDR3. This CDR3 is CASSKRGALPGELFF. The CDR3 DNA reads as TGTGCCAGCAGCAAACGGGGGGCGCTCCCCGGGGAGCTGTTTTTT.

This clonotype was observed many times. The genes are TRBV5-1 and TRBJ2-7; 8 nucleotides agree with TRBD1. V dropped 7 bases and J dropped 4; count of bases not matched to a gene: 13. The CDR3 runs to 15 residues. CDR1 SGHRS and CDR2 YFSETQ come from the germline V gene. In DNA form, the CDR3 reads TGCGCCAGCTTTCCCACCCCAGGGGGCAGATACGAGCAGTACTTC. Translated: CASFPTPGGRYEQYF.

This clonotype was seen repeatedly, ten times or more. The chain carries TRBV29-1 and TRBJ2-1; D unclear. V lost 6 bases, J lost 8 bases, and 11 bases lay in between. The germline CDR1 and CDR2 sequences are SQVTM and ANQGSEA. The CDR3 loop spans 11 amino acids. CDR3: CSVDTFDEQFF. The CDR3 region has the DNA TGCAGCGTAGACACTTTCGATGAGCAGTTCTTC.

This clonotype was seen many times. This chain links TRBV24-1 with TRBJ1-2, with TRBD1 matching 7 bases. Germline V gives CDR1 KGHDR, CDR2 SFDVKD. The CDR3 extends over 14 amino acids. J was trimmed by 3 bases and V by 6 bases; bases with no gene match: 6. The CDR3 is CATSSDRTYYGYTF. In DNA form, the CDR3 reads TGTGCCACCAGTTCGGACAGGACCTACTATGGCTACACCTTC.

This clonotype appeared a few times. The rearrangement joins TRBV9 to TRBJ2-7, with 15 bases fitting TRBD2. The germline V gene has CDR1 SGDLS and CDR2 YYNGEE. The ends lost 4 bases at V and 1 base at J; junction bases unmatched: 6. The CDR3 extends over 17 amino acids. CDR3 region: CASSTSGTSGGSYEQYF. For the CDR3, the DNA is TGTGCCAGCAGCACTTCCGGGACTAGCGGGGGGTCCTACGAGCAGTACTTC.

This clonotype was counted many times. V gene TRBV5-1 combines with J gene TRBJ2-2; 7 nucleotides match TRBD1. Unmatched junction bases numbered 6, after V lost 6 bases and J lost 4 bases. Germline CDR1 SGHRS, CDR2 YFSETQ. This CDR3 contains 14 residues. CDR3: CASTKTGSTGELFF. The CDR3 DNA reads as TGCGCCAGCACCAAGACAGGGTCCACCGGGGAGCTGTTTTTT.

This clonotype was seen only a few times. The rearrangement joins TRBV7-9 to TRBJ2-5; TRBD2 agrees at 12 bases. The V and J ends lost 10 bases and 4 bases, in that order; junction bases with no gene match: 13. Germline CDR1 reads SEHNR; CDR2 reads FQNEAQ (reference sequence). The CDR3 sequence is 16 residues long. CDR3 sequence (DNA): TGTGCCATTCCCAACTTGGCTAGCGGGGGGGGAGAGACCCAGTACTTC. The encoded protein is CAIPNLASGGGETQYF.

The chain carries TRBV12-3 or TRBV12-4 and TRBJ1-3; a possible D gene is TRBD1 (5 bases). The CDR3 contains 14 residues. Trimming pared 3 bases from V and 0 bases from J, leaving 6 bases between. The CDR3 protein is CASSFRVSGNTIYF. Here the CDR3 DNA reads TGTGCCAGCAGTTTCAGGGTCTCTGGAAACACCATATATTTT.

This chain connects TRBV11-2 to TRBJ1-4; 7 positions agree with TRBD1. This CDR3 is 16 amino acids long. CDR1 and CDR2 (germline): SGHAT, FQNNGV. The V and J ends lost 7 bases and 5 bases, in that order; junction bases with no gene match: 13. The CDR3 DNA reads as TGTGCCAGCAAACCCCTTCCGGGACAGCGGAATGAAAAACTGTTTTTT. Translated, it gives CASKPLPGQRNEKLFF.

This sequence joins TRBV18 and TRBJ2-7, with a possible D match to TRBD1 (6 bases). CDR1 is KGHSH and CDR2 is LQKENI in the germline V gene. This CDR3 has 14 amino acids. Trimming shortened V by 3 bases and J by 2 bases, and 11 bases separated the two germline ends. The CDR3 bases are TGTGCCAGCTCACCCTGGACAGAAACCTACGAGCAGTACTTC. Protein sequence: CASSPWTETYEQYF.